This T cell receptor beta chain was identified during a study of cytomegalovirus exposure and HLA in healthy donors. Study details: Membership in the Caucasian-associated ancestry cluster was found for around four fifths of 350 to 450 genotyped donors.

60 Vbeta and 13 Jbeta primers were used in PCR. The method was immunoSEQ multiplex PCR; TCRdb's version includes in-frame clones alone and lacks a portion of them. The repertoire includes about 160,000 clones, approximately 80% of them detected once, and about 9.7% sits in the top ten. The CDR3 is 13 residues long. Germline assignment: CDR1 ENHRY and CDR2 SYGVKD. The ends were cut back, 4 bases at V and 5 bases at J, with 12 bases in the middle. Whole-study results and caveats: TCR association rates varied by HLA locus in a later analysis, with DRB1 highest and HLA-C lowest. Analysis was carried out at a later point, and it linked a missense DCLRE1C variant to TCR beta V- and J-gene trimming.

This clone was observed a handful of times. The target antigen is unknown. The sequenced sample consisted of PBMCs. This chain connects TRBV10-3 to TRBJ2-7; D might be TRBD1 (5 bases). This clonotype originated in a man between 18 and 29 years old in good health and CMV-seropositive. CDR3 nucleotide sequence: TGTGCCATCAGTGCCCAGGGTGGCCACGAGCAGTACTTC. Translated: CAISAQGGHEQYF.